This T cell receptor (beta chain) was found in a study of blood T cell repertoires in COVID-19 (dated by TCRdb to the early 2020s). In terms of the full investigation: The collaborator samples originated in the United States, Italy and Spain and spanned the acute and convalescent phases of COVID-19. The material from the prospective study consisted of cDNA or gDNA derived from T cells, B-cell-depleted T cells, or PBMCs. The dataset comprised deeply sampled blood TCRbeta repertoires from subjects exposed to, actively infected with, or recovered from COVID-19. A freely available public database, intended as a resource for researchers studying the immune response to SARS-CoV-2, is where the repertoires were released. Samples were obtained from the ongoing ImmuneRACE study (first 160 participants) and from over 1,000 subjects provided by 6 global collaborators. Nearly every sample came with metadata listing a de-identified subject ID, COVID-19 status, age in years and sex. Where HLA class I and class II types were available, the types were taken from metadata supplied by the sample provider, not from assay-based typing. The paper's findings and limits, for the study overall: The quantity of clinical and demographic metadata differed by source and by participant and was supplied without curation.

TCRbeta CDR3 regions were amplified from genomic DNA using the immunoSEQ Assay, a bias-controlled multiplex PCR. Per the original workflow: The number of nucleated cells in each sample was estimated from the amplification of reference gene primers within the assay. To quantify the absolute abundance of each unique TCRbeta CDR3 rearrangement, sequence reads were collapsed and filtered. For each sample, productive Simpson clonality was calculated as the square root of Simpson's diversity index over productive rearrangements. Imported from immuneACCESS, the table was reduced by TCRdb to in-frame sequences with V and J called. These copies leave out some clones; in studies compared against another copy, an unresolved V gene accounts for under half, and the cause of the remainder is not known. V, J and clone size are those of that table, while D and trimming were read from the DNA. Here the sample has some 93,000 clones; around nine tenths occur a single time. Together, the top ten hold about a tenth of the sample.

Whole blood was collected in K2EDTA tubes by collaborating institutions according to the institutions' own protocols. For TCRbeta analysis, collaborators shipped samples in one of three forms: frozen whole blood, isolated PBMCs, or DNA extracted from either of those sample types. Its CDR3 holds 16 amino acids, cysteine through phenylalanine. Just the 48-base CDR3 DNA is kept, in frame starting at base 1. CDR1 SGHNT and CDR2 YENEEA were looked up in the germline V gene. V is reduced by 3 bases and J by 0 bases, leaving a spacing of 15 bases between them. Regarding this clone: Its antigen target is currently unknown. No much larger clone exists at a distance of one base, and base qualities are not known.

The rearrangement combines TRBV11-3 with TRBJ2-7, with no D gene named confidently. The specimen sequenced was peripheral blood. This TCR derives from a man aged 45 to 65 with acute or convalescent COVID-19. The nucleotide sequence is given as TGTGCCAGCAGCTTCTCGCCCTCGTCGGGCTCCTACGAGCAGTACTTC. This gives the protein CASSFSPSSGSYEQYF.